The 19 T cell receptor beta chains below all came from one sample that was sequenced in a study of blood T cell repertoires in COVID-19 (TCRdb year 2020). Library construction relied on the immunoSEQ multiplex PCR assay. TCRdb stores this immuneACCESS table with in-frame sequences only. Part of the clones is absent; in the studies checked, under half of the shortfall reflects unresolved V genes, and no reason is known for the rest. In all, the sample holds some 40,000 clones, and 80% to 90% of those were seen once. Roughly 18% of the sample comes from the top ten. What was sequenced was peripheral blood. These receptors were collected from a man aged 70-80 years with acute or convalescent COVID-19.

The V and J genes are TRBV5-1 and TRBJ1-1; D is possibly TRBD1 (5 bases). V dropped 4 bases and J dropped 0 bases, with 7 bases sitting between them. Germline V gives CDR1 SGHRS, CDR2 YFSETQ. The CDR3 has 13 amino acids. The CDR3 loop is CASSATVNTEAFF. CDR3 DNA sequence: TGCGCCAGCAGCGCGACAGTGAACACTGAAGCTTTCTTT. Full variable domain (missing parts from reference TRBV5-1 and TRBJ1-1): KAGVTQTPRYLIKTRGQQVTLSCSPISGHRSVSWYQQTPGQGLQFLFEYFSETQRNKGNFPGRFSGRQFSNSRSEMNVSTLELGDSALYLCASSATVNTEAFFGQGTRLTVV.

The chain combines TRBV28 with TRBJ1-1; D possibly corresponds to TRBD1 (6 bases). Germline V gene data show CDR1 as MDHEN and CDR2 as SYDVKM. V lost 5 bases, J lost 3 bases, and 10 bases lay in between. The CDR3 is made up of 13 amino acids. The CDR3 DNA reads TGTGCCAGCAGTCAAACAGGGTACACTGAAGCTTTCTTT. Protein sequence: CASSQTGYTEAFF.

The chain recombines TRBV19 with TRBJ1-1; D ambiguous. Germline V gene sequence: CDR1 LNHDA, CDR2 SQIVND (reference sequence). CDR3 length: 12 residues. Trimming left V 3 bases short and J 3 bases short, with 5 bases between. The CDR3 nucleotides read TGTGCCAGTAGTATGGCCCACACTGAAGCTTTCTTT. It yields the protein CASSMAHTEAFF. The entire variable domain, with the rest obtained from reference TRBV19 and TRBJ1-1, is as follows: DGGITQSPKYLFRKEGQNVTLSCEQNLNHDAMYWYRQDPGQGLRLIYYSQIVNDFQKGDIAEGYSVSREKKESFPLTVTSAQKNPTAFYLCASSMAHTEAFFGQGTRLTVV.

The chain combines TRBV4-1 with TRBJ1-4; TRBD1 aligns across 9 bases. Germline CDR1 is MGHRA and CDR2 is YSYEKL. The CDR3 runs 17 residues. V gave up 4 bases and J gave up 0 bases; unmatched junction bases: 6. CDR3 sequence (DNA): TGCGCCAGCAGCCCTCGGGACAGGGTCTCAACTAATGAAAAACTGTTTTTT. This sequence encodes CASSPRDRVSTNEKLFF.

The rearrangement links TRBV14 to TRBJ2-7, with D tentatively TRBD2 (7 bases). The CDR3 sequence is 18 residues long. Germline-derived CDR1 and CDR2 are SGHDN and FVKESK. V was trimmed by 1 base and J by 1 base, leaving 20 bases between them. This CDR3 is CASSQVPGKGGKSYEQYF. The CDR3 bases are TGTGCCAGCAGCCAAGTTCCGGGGAAGGGGGGGAAATCCTACGAGCAGTACTTC. Together with reference TRBV14 and TRBJ2-7, the CDR3 gives the full variable domain: EAGVTQFPSHSVIEKGQTVTLRCDPISGHDNLYWYRRVMGKEIKFLLHFVKESKQDESGMPNNRFLAERTGGTYSTLKVQPAELEDSGVYFCASSQVPGKGGKSYEQYFGPGTRLTVT.

The V call is TRBV7-2, the J call TRBJ1-3; TRBD1 is a possible D gene (6 bases). V was shortened by 2 bases and J by 8 bases, with 13 bases between the two germline ends. Germline lookup yields CDR1 SGHTA and CDR2 FQGNSA. The CDR3 totals 14 residues. As DNA, the CDR3 is TGTGCCAGCAGCTTAACGCAGGGGTCGGACACCATATATTTT. Amino acid sequence: CASSLTQGSDTIYF.

J is TRBJ2-1 and V is TRBV7-8, with 8 bases matching TRBD2. The CDR3 is 15 residues long. J gave up 9 bases and V 1 base, and 8 bases lay outside the gene matches. From germline, CDR1 is SGHVS and CDR2 FQNEAQ. CDR3: CASSLGSAGEGEQFF. The CDR3 DNA reads as TGTGCCAGCAGCTTAGGCTCAGCGGGAGAGGGTGAGCAGTTCTTC. Drawing the rest from reference TRBV7-8 and TRBJ2-1, the complete variable domain is GAGVSQSPRYKVAKRGQDVALRCDPISGHVSLFWYQQALGQGPEFLTYFQNEAQLDKSGLPSDRFFAERPEGSVSTLKIQRTQQEDSAVYLCASSLGSAGEGEQFFGPGTRLTVL.

This chain connects TRBV15 to TRBJ2-1; D not resolved. CDR1 is LNHNV, CDR2 YYDKDF, per germline (reference sequence). V was trimmed by 2 bases and J by 3 bases, leaving 14 bases between them. The CDR3 covers 16 residues. CDR3 in DNA: TGTGCCACCAGCAGATCCAGACATTCTTACTACAATGAGCAGTTCTTC. It specifies CATSRSRHSYYNEQFF.

This chain joins TRBV6-1 and TRBJ1-2, with TRBD1 matching 8 bases. CDR1 and CDR2 (germline): MNHNS, SASEGT. The CDR3 totals 14 residues. V dropped 1 base and J dropped 3; count of bases not matched to a gene: 1. CDR3 DNA sequence: TGTGCCAGCAGTGAAGGGGGACAGGACTATGGCTACACCTTC. Translation: CASSEGGQDYGYTF.

The chain couples TRBV4-3 to TRBJ1-1; D ambiguous. V lost 3 bases, J lost 2 bases, and 7 bases lay in between. Germline CDR1 and CDR2: LGHNA and YSLEER. This CDR3 has 13 residues. CDR3: CASSHTANTEAFF. In nucleotides, the CDR3 is TGCGCCAGCAGCCACACAGCCAACACTGAAGCTTTCTTT.

In this sample, this clone is medium-sized. The rearrangement links TRBV24-1 to TRBJ1-1; TRBD1 might be the D (6 bases). The V end was cut by 5 bases, the J end by 1 base, with 10 bases between. Germline CDR1 is KGHDR and CDR2 is SFDVKD. The CDR3 is 14 amino acids. CDR3 bases: TGTGCCACCAGTGCTGGGGGCTCGAACACTGAAGCTTTCTTT. This translates into CATSAGGSNTEAFF.

This sequence joins TRBV6-5 and TRBJ2-7; 7 nucleotides agree with TRBD2. The CDR3 spans 14 residues. With 2 bases clipped from V and 2 bases from J, the junction kept 3 bases outside the gene matches. From germline, CDR1 is MNHEY and CDR2 SVGAGI. CDR3: CASSYGGSPYEQYF. The CDR3 nucleotides read TGTGCCAGCAGTTACGGCGGGAGCCCCTACGAGCAGTACTTC.

The rearrangement links TRBV3-1 (or the pseudogene TRBV3-2) to TRBJ1-2, with D possibly TRBD1 on 5 matching bases. V shed 2 bases and J shed 6 bases, with 13 bases lying between them. This CDR3 has 14 amino acids. Germline V gene data show CDR1 as LGHDT and CDR2 as YNNKEL (reference sequence). The CDR3 DNA follows: TGTGCCAGCAGCCAACCCAGCGGGACGGATGGCTACACCTTC. As protein: CASSQPSGTDGYTF.

The chain links TRBV12-5 to TRBJ1-1, with D tentatively TRBD1 (6 bases). Germline values: CDR1 LGHNT, CDR2 FRNRAP. This CDR3 comprises 15 residues. The V end lost 1 base, the J end lost 3 bases, and 12 bases lay between the germline ends. CDR3 region: CASGLDGQGYTEAFF. CDR3 in DNA: TGTGCTAGTGGTTTGGATGGCCAGGGGTACACTGAAGCTTTCTTT.

The V call is TRBV5-1, the J call TRBJ2-5, with TRBD2 matching over 9 bases. Looked up from germline, CDR1 is SGHRS and CDR2 is YFSETQ. The CDR3 extends over 15 amino acids. The junction had 6 bases not matched to a gene; V was cut back by 1 base and J by 5 bases. CDR3 nucleotides: TGCGCCAGCAGCTTGCTTAGCGGGAGCGGGGAGACCCAGTACTTC. Translated, it gives CASSLLSGSGETQYF.

The chain couples TRBV11-2 to TRBJ2-3; tentatively, D is TRBD2 (5 bases). Germline V gene lookup returns CDR1 SGHAT and CDR2 FQNNGV. This CDR3 has 13 residues. Trimming took off 0 bases at V and 5 bases at J, with 6 bases between the two ends. The CDR3 DNA sequence: TGTGCCAGCAGCTTAGATCGGGAAGATACGCAGTATTTT. This codes for CASSLDREDTQYF.

V is TRBV5-1 and J is TRBJ2-2; D possibly corresponds to TRBD1 (5 bases). Trimming took 4 bases from V and 7 from J, leaving 17 bases between them. This CDR3 is built from 15 residues. Per the germline V gene, CDR1 is SGHRS and CDR2 is YFSETQ. The CDR3 spells CASSRSLWGGGELFF. The CDR3 DNA reads as TGCGCCAGCAGCCGTAGTTTGTGGGGCGGCGGGGAGCTGTTTTTT.

The CDR3 DNA is TGCGCCAGCAGCCAAGGGCCCTCTCCGGGGCAAGAGACCCAGTACTTC. Translation gives CASSQGPSPGQETQYF. The V gene is TRBV4-1, the J gene TRBJ2-5; D might be TRBD2 (5 bases). The CDR3 has 16 amino acids. Germline lookup yields CDR1 MGHRA and CDR2 YSYEKL. Trimming left V 1 base short and J 2 bases short, with 14 bases between.

The V gene is TRBV5-1, the J gene TRBJ1-2, with 7 bases aligning to TRBD1. The CDR3 sequence is 16 residues long. CDR1 is SGHRS, CDR2 YFSETQ, per germline. J was trimmed by 5 bases and V by 0 bases; bases with no gene match: 10. CDR3 residues: CASSLDRGALLYGYTF. The CDR3 coding sequence is TGCGCCAGCAGCTTGGACAGGGGCGCCCTTCTTTATGGCTACACCTTC.